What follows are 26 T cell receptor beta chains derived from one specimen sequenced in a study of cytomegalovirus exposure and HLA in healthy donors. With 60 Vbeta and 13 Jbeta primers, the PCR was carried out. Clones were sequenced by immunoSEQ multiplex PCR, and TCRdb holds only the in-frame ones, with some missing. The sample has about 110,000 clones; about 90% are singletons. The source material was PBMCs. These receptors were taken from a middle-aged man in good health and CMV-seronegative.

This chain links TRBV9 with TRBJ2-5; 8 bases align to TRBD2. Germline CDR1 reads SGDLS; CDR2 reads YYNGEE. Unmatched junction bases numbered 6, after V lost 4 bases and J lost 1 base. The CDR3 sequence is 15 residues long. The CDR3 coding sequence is TGTGCCAGCAGCCCAATCGGGGGGGTCCAAGAGACCCAGTACTTC. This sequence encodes CASSPIGGVQETQYF.

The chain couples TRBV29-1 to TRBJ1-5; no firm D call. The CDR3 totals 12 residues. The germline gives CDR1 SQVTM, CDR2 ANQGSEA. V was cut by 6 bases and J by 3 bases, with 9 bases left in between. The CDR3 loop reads CSVGGPNQPQHF. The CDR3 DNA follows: TGCAGCGTAGGAGGTCCCAATCAGCCCCAGCATTTT.

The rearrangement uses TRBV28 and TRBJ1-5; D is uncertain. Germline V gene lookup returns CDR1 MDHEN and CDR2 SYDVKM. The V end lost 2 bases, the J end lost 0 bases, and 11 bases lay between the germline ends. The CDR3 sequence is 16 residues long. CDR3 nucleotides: TGTGCCAGCAGTTTAGGAGGTATCGATAGCAATCAGCCCCAGCATTTT. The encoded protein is CASSLGGIDSNQPQHF.

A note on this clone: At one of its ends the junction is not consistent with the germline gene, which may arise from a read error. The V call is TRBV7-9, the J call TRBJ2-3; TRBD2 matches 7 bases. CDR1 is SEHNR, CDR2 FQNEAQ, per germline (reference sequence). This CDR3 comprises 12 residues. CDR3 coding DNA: TGTTCCAGCAGCCCGGGGGGAGATACGCAGTATTTT. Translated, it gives CSSSPGGDTQYF.

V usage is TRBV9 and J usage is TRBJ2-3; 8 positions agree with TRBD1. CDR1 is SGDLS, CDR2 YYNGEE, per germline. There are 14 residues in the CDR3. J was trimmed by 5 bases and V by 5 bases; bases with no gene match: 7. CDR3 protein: CASSVDRAGDTQYF. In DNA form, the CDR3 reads TGTGCCAGCAGTGTGGACAGGGCCGGAGATACGCAGTATTTT. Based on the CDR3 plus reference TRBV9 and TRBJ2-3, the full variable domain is DSGVTQTPKHLITATGQRVTLRCSPRSGDLSVYWYQQSLDQGLQFLIQYYNGEERAKGNILERFSAQQFPDLHSELNLSSLELGDSALYFCASSVDRAGDTQYFGPGTRLTVL.

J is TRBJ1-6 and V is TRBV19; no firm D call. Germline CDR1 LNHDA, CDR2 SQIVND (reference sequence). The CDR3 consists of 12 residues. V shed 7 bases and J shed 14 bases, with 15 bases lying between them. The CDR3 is CASTSSAGTLHF. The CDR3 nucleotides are TGTGCCAGTACTTCGTCCGCGGGGACCCTCCACTTT.

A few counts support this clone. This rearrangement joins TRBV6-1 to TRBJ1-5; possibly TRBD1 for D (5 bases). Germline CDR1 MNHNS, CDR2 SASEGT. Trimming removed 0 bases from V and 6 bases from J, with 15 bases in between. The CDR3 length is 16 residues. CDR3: CASSEALDRRIQPQHF. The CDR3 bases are TGTGCCAGCAGTGAAGCCTTAGACAGAAGGATTCAGCCCCAGCATTTT.

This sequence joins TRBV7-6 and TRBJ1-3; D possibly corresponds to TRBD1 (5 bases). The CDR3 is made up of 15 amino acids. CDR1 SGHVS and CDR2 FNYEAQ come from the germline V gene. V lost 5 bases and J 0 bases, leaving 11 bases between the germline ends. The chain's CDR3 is CASSVDNRSGNTIYF. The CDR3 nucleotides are TGTGCCAGCAGCGTGGACAACCGCTCTGGAAACACCATATATTTT. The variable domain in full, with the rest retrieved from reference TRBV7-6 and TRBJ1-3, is GAGVSQSPRYKVTKRGQDVALRCDPISGHVSLYWYRQALGQGPEFLTYFNYEAQQDKSGLPNDRFSAERPEGSISTLTIQRTEQRDSAMYRCASSVDNRSGNTIYFGEGSWLTVV.

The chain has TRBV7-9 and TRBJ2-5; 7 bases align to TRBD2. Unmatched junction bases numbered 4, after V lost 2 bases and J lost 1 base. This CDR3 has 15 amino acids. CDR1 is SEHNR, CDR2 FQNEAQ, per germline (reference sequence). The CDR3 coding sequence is TGTGCCAGCAGCTTACCGTGGGGGGGCCAAGAGACCCAGTACTTC. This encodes CASSLPWGGQETQYF.

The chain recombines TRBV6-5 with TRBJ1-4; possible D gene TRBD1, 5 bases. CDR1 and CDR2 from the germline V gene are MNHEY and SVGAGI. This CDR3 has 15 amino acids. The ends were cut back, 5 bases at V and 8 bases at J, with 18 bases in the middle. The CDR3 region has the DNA TGTGCCAGCAGTCCCCTTGGGGCCGACCTCGAAAAACTGTTTTTT. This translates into CASSPLGADLEKLFF.

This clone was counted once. The CDR3 is CATRPSGTKNIQYF. The CDR3 nucleotides read TGTGCCACCCGCCCTTCGGGGACCAAAAACATTCAGTACTTC. V gene TRBV6-5 combines with J gene TRBJ2-4, with D possibly TRBD2 on 5 matching bases. This CDR3 region has 14 residues. CDR1 and CDR2 (germline): MNHEY, SVGAGI. Trimming removed 10 bases from V and 2 bases from J, with 15 bases in between.

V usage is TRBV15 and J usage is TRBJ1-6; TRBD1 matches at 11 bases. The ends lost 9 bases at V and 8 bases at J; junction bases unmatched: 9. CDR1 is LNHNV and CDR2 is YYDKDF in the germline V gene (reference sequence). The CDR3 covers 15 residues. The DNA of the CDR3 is TGTGCCACGGATCGGACAGGGGGCAGGGATTCACCCCTCCACTTT. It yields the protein CATDRTGGRDSPLHF.

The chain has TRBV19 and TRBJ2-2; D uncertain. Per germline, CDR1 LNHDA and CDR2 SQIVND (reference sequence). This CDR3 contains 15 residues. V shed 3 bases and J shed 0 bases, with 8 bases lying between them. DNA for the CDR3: TGTGCCAGTAGTATTAGTACGACGAACACCGGGGAGCTGTTTTTT. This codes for CASSISTTNTGELFF.

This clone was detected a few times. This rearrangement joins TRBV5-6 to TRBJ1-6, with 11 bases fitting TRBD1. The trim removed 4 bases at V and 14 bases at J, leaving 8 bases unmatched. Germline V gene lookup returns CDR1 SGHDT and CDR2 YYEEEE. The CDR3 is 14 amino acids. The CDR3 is CASSGRDRGLTLHF. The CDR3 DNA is TGTGCCAGCAGCGGCCGGGACAGGGGGTTAACCCTCCACTTT.

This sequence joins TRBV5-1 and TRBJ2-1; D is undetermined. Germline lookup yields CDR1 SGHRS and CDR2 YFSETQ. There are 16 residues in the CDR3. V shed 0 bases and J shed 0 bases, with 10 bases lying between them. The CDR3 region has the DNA TGCGCCAGCAGCTTGGAACAACGGAGCTCCTACAATGAGCAGTTCTTC. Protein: CASSLEQRSSYNEQFF.

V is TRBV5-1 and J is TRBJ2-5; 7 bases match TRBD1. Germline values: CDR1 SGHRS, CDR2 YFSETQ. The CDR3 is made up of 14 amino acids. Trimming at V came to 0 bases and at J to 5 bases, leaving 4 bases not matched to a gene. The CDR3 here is CASSLERGLETQYF. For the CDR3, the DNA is TGCGCCAGCAGCTTGGAGAGGGGGCTGGAGACCCAGTACTTC. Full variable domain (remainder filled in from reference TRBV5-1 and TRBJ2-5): KAGVTQTPRYLIKTRGQQVTLSCSPISGHRSVSWYQQTPGQGLQFLFEYFSETQRNKGNFPGRFSGRQFSNSRSEMNVSTLELGDSALYLCASSLERGLETQYFGPGTRLLVL.

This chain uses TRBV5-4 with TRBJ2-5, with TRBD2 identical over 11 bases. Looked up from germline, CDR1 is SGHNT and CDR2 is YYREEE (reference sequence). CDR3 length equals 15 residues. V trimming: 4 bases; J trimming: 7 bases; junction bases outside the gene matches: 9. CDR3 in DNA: TGTGCCAGCAGCCCTAGCGGGGGGAGGGTTGGGACCCAGTACTTC. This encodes CASSPSGGRVGTQYF.

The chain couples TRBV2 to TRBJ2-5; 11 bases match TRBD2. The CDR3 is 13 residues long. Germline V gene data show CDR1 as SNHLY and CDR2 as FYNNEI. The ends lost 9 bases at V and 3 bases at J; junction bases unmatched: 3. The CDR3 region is CARGTSGEETQYF. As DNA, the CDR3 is TGTGCCAGAGGGACTAGCGGAGAAGAGACCCAGTACTTC.

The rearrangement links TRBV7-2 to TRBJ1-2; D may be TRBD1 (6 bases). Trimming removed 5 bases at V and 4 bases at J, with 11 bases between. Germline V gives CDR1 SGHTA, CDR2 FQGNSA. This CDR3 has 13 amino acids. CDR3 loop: CASSADRLYGYTF. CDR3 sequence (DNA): TGTGCCAGCAGCGCAGACAGGCTCTATGGCTACACCTTC. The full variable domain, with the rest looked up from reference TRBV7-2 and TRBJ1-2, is GAGVSQSPSNKVTEKGKDVELRCDPISGHTALYWYRQSLGQGLEFLIYFQGNSAPDKSGLPSDRFSAERTGGSVSTLTIQRTQQEDSAVYLCASSADRLYGYTFGSGTRLTVV.

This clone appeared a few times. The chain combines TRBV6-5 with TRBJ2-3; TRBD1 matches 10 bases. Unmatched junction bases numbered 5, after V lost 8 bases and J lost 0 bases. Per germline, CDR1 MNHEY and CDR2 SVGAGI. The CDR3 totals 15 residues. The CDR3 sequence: CASGTGVASTDTQYF. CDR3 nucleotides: TGTGCCAGCGGGACAGGGGTTGCTAGCACAGATACGCAGTATTTT.

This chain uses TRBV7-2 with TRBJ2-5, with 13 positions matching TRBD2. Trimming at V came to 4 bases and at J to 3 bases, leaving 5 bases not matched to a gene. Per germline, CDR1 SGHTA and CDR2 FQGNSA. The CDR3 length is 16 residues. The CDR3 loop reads CASSWGGTSGEETQYF. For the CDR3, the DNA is TGTGCCAGCAGCTGGGGAGGGACTAGCGGGGAAGAGACCCAGTACTTC.

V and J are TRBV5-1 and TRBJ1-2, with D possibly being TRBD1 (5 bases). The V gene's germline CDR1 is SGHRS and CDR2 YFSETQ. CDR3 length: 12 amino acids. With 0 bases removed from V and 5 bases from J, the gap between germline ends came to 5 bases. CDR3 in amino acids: CASSLEGYGYTF. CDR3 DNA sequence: TGCGCCAGCAGCTTGGAGGGGTATGGCTACACCTTC.

CDR3 coding DNA: TGTGCCAGCAGCGTCGGCGGACGAGCGGGGGACAATGAGCAGTTCTTC. Translation: CASSVGGRAGDNEQFF. The chain employs TRBV9 and TRBJ2-1; 8 positions agree with TRBD2. CDR3 length: 16 amino acids. V was pared by 2 bases and J by 5 bases, with 9 bases of the junction left unmatched. Germline CDR1 reads SGDLS; CDR2 reads YYNGEE.

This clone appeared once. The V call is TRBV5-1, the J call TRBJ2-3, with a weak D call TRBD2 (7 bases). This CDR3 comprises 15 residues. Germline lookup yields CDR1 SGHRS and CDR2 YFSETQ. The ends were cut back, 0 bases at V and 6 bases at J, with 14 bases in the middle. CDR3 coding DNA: TGCGCCAGCAGCTTGGAAGGGGGGGCTGTGGATACGCAGTATTTT. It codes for CASSLEGGAVDTQYF.

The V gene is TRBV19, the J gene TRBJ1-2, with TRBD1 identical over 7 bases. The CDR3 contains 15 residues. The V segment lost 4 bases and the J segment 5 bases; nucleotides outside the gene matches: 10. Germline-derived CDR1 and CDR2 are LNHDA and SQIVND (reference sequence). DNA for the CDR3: TGTGCCAGTAGTAAGATATGGGACAGTGTTTATGGCTACACCTTC. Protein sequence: CASSKIWDSVYGYTF.

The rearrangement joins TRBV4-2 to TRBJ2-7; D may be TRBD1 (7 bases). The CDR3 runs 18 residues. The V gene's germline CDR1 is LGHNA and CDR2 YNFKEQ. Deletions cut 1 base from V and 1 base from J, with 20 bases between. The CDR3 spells CASSQGSGQRAYSYEQYF. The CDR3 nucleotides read TGTGCCAGCAGCCAAGGTTCGGGACAGCGGGCTTATTCCTACGAGCAGTACTTC.